What follows are 3 T cell receptor beta chains derived from one specimen sequenced in a study of T cells in Graves' hyperthyroidism and ophthalmopathy (dated by TCRdb to the late 2010s). Library construction relied on multiplex PCR. The data were produced on an Illumina HiSeq 2000. The TCR beta CDR3 regions were amplified from the RNA transcripts. The first round of RT-PCR for the TCR CDR3 was performed with the HTBI primer set and the Qiagen OneStep RT-PCR kit. TCRdb reprocessing: public reads trimmed at Q25 with fastp, clones called with MiXCR, in-frame beta chains kept. Every distinct CDR3 protein forms one entry, paired with its most common genes and DNA. In all, the sample holds some 350,000 distinct CDR3 sequences, and 15% to 18% of those were seen once. The ten largest make up 28% of the sample. The sequencing input was blood. Every receptor here comes from a woman under 30 with Graves' hyperthyroidism that later progressed to Graves' ophthalmopathy.

The chain carries TRBV6-4 and TRBJ1-1, with a weak D call TRBD1 (5 bases). The ends were cut back, 0 bases at V and 4 bases at J, with 15 bases in the middle. This CDR3 is 16 amino acids long. Germline values: CDR1 MRHNA, CDR2 SNTAGT. The CDR3: CASSDSKPGLCTEAFF. In DNA form, the CDR3 reads TGTGCCAGCAGTGACTCAAAACCAGGGTTATGCACTGAAGCTTTCTTT.

Ten or more counts support this clonotype. The chain carries TRBV27 and TRBJ2-7; D might be TRBD1 (6 bases). The CDR3 runs to 15 residues. Per germline, CDR1 MNHEY and CDR2 SMNVEV (reference sequence). Trimming shortened V by 5 bases and J by 3 bases, and 17 bases separated the two germline ends. The CDR3 DNA follows: TGTGCCAGCAGTAGGGAGAATGGGGGCCTCTACGAGCAGTACTTC. Translated, it gives CASSRENGGLYEQYF.

The genes are TRBV19 and TRBJ2-6; D is unclear. From germline, CDR1 is LNHDA and CDR2 SQIVND (reference sequence). V was trimmed by 1 base and J by 0 bases, leaving 7 bases between them. This CDR3 is 16 amino acids long. CDR3 protein: CASSIGRISGANVLTF. Written as DNA, the CDR3 is TGTGCCAGTAGTATAGGACGGATCTCTGGGGCCAACGTCCTGACTTTC. Full variable domain (outside the CDR3, taken from reference TRBV19 and TRBJ2-6): DGGITQSPKYLFRKEGQNVTLSCEQNLNHDAMYWYRQDPGQGLRLIYYSQIVNDFQKGDIAEGYSVSREKKESFPLTVTSAQKNPTAFYLCASSIGRISGANVLTFGAGSRLTVL.